This T cell receptor beta chain was observed in a study of T cells in Graves' hyperthyroidism and ophthalmopathy. Overall study results and limits: Among thyroid clonotypes expanded above 0.001, most also appeared in blood.

This clonotype was picked up many times. The antigen remains unidentified. PBMCs were collected from an approximately 10 ml volume of fresh peripheral blood. V dropped 2 bases and J dropped 3 bases, with 8 bases sitting between them. This CDR3 has 13 residues. Germline V gives CDR1 MDHEN, CDR2 SYDVKM. From RNA transcripts, TCR beta CDR3 regions were amplified. With the HTBI primer set, the TCR CDR3 went through a first round of RT-PCR. TCRdb itself ran the multiplex PCR reads through MiXCR, one entry per CDR3 protein. The sample comprises around 290,000 distinct CDR3 sequences, about an eighth of which are singletons, and approximately 7.8% rests with the top ten.

The origin of this receptor is a woman in her 30s with Graves' hyperthyroidism that later progressed to Graves' ophthalmopathy. This sequence joins TRBV28 and TRBJ2-7; D is unresolved. Sequences were obtained from blood. CDR3 in DNA: TGTGCCAGCAGTTTAAGAACAGTCTACGAGCAGTACTTC. Its translation: CASSLRTVYEQYF.